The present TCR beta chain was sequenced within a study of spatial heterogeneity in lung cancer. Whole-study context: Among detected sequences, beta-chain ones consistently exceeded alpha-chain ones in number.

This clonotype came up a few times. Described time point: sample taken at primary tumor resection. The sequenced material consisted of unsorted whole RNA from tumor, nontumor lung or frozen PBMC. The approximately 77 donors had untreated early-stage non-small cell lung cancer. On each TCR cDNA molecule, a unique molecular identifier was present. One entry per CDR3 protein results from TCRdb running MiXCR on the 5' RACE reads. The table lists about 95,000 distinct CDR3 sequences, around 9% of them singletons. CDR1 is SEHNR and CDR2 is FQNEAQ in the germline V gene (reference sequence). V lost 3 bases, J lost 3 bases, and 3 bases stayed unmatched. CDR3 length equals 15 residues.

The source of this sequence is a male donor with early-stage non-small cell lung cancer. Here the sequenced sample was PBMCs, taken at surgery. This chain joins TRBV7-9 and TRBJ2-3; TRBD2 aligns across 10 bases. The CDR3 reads CASSFTSGETDTQYF. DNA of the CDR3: TGTGCCAGCAGCTTTACTAGCGGGGAAACAGATACGCAGTATTTT.